This T cell receptor beta chain originates from a study of OX40 agonist ivuxolimab in advanced cancers. The overall study: Patients were treated with intravenous ivuxolimab, dosed at 0.01 to 10 mg/kg and infused every 2 weeks. Participants, around 80% male, averaged 60 years of age, ranging from about 23 to 80.

Between the trimmed V and J ends, which lost 2 bases and 0 bases, there was a span of 7 bases. Germline V gene lookup returns CDR1 MNHEY and CDR2 SVGAGI. This CDR3 is 15 amino acids long. The method was immunoSEQ multiplex PCR; TCRdb's version includes in-frame clones alone and lacks a portion of them. The table records about 150,000 clones, 75% to 95% of them present only once. The specimen comprised CD4+ or CD8+ T cells sorted from blood, sampled in a trial of the OX40 agonist ivuxolimab. The TCR comes from an adult with an advanced solid tumor such as melanoma, head and neck, liver or kidney cancer. This chain connects TRBV6-5 to TRBJ1-4; D gene ambiguous. The CDR3 sequence is CASSYNWATNEKLFF. CDR3 sequence (DNA): TGTGCCAGCAGTTACAATTGGGCAACTAATGAAAAACTGTTTTTT.